The present TCR beta chain was sequenced within a study of cytomegalovirus exposure and HLA in healthy donors (dated by TCRdb to 2015 to 2018). For the wider study: In an earlier analysis of some 550 of the donors, around 290 Gb of sequence data and approximately 120 million unique TCR beta sequences from about 190 million T cells were reported. About 280 gigabases of sequencing data and 91 million or so unique TCR sequences made up an early release that covered over 550 HLA-typed donors. High-throughput TCR immunosequencing, statistical association of individual TCRs with disease status, and machine learning were combined to predict cytomegalovirus infection status. Among the roughly 400 genotyped donors, approximately 77% belonged to the genetic ancestry cluster associated with self-reported Caucasian donors. Every discovery cohort repertoire had been produced on one sequencing platform. Besides the first cohort of roughly 640 subjects, a separate validation cohort made up of 120 different subjects was used. A later analysis re-analyzed previously published TCR beta repertoires from about 600 donors and added high-resolution HLA genotyping to study TCR occurrence patterns. In a later genetic analysis, genome-wide SNP genotypes for about three fifths of the 666 donors were used, and that subset was treated as a discovery cohort. The study profiled the T cell repertoires of fewer than 850 subjects by immunosequencing and related them to cytomegalovirus serostatus. The study aimed to test whether cataloging public T cell receptors could reveal signatures of past pathogen exposure. Donor age, sex, ethnicity and CMV serostatus were collected together with the repertoire data. In an earlier analysis of over 550 of the donors, high-throughput TCR beta sequencing was used to judge whether each TCR beta V gene segment behaved as functional or pseudogenic. On average, 235,054 unique TCR beta nucleotide sequences were sequenced per donor among some 430 genotyped donors of the cohort, with 15% to 20% of those sequences being non-productive. The number of typed donors differed by locus: about 620-640 for A, B, C, DRB1 and DQB1; 500 to 550 for DQA1; 606 for DPA1; and approximately 450 for DPB1. About five DR-DQ haplotypes were handled as single units for association and clustering, since linkage in the cohort was strong. The later analysis used no new phenotypic data to find candidate immune exposures, relying instead on TCR beta sequences and their occurrence across donors. HLA typing included class I and class II loci at four-digit resolution. Broader findings and caveats from the paper: While some public TCRs were present in many individuals, most TCR sequences turned up only very rarely across donors. In vitro tests confirmed that three of the cytomegalovirus-associated TCR beta chains recognize cytomegalovirus antigens. Because the 87-base-pair reads could not distinguish some IMGT-functional V segments, including TRBV6-2 and TRBV6-3, those segments were excluded. In a later analysis, HLA-associated TCR beta chains were found to be more clonally expanded and to have lower generation probabilities than equally common non-associated chains. Broadly in line with IMGT annotations, most TCR beta V segments showed up in productive rearrangements about 90% or about 30% of the time in an earlier analysis of around 550 of the donors. Correlated functional status among segregating V segments might reflect linkage disequilibrium, but an unknown experimental factor could not be ruled out. Because counts were too low, roughly 17 rarely observed V segments, including chromosome 9 orphons, were left out of the earlier analysis of 587 of the donors. Immune exposure information for the cohort was limited to CMV serostatus. A further reported finding was that TCR beta sequences accurately predicted the HLA-A and HLA-B alleles for most subjects in the first cohort. A later analysis associated about 17,000 TCR beta sequences with specific HLA alleles at a false discovery rate of 0.05. In a later analysis, the rate of TCR association differed among HLA loci, with DRB1 alleles having the most associated TCRs and HLA-C alleles having the fewest. Compared with the approximately 720-donor mean, donors in an Asian-associated ancestry cluster had fewer N-insertions in productive TCRs, according to a later genetic analysis. An association between a missense DCLRE1C variant and V-gene and J-gene trimming of TCR beta chains was found in a later genetic analysis and replicated in an independent cohort. Because HLA typing was missing for some donors at each locus, association tests included only the typed subset. Most CMV-associated TCR beta chains appeared to be HLA-restricted in a later analysis, and the HLA associations seemed to be driven largely by CMV exposure. A total of roughly 160 TCR beta chains were listed by the study as associated with cytomegalovirus. This cohort had only TCR beta chains sequenced, and the lack of alpha or paired-chain data limited which features could be detected. Strong co-occurrence of HLA alleles, especially DR and DQ, made assigning TCR associations to individual alleles difficult. In both the original and validation cohorts, the classifier was reported to diagnose cytomegalovirus status with high specificity and sensitivity. Sequencing depth was assumed to be roughly uniform across donors in the presence/absence analyses, though that assumption may not hold. According to the authors, the approach could potentially be generalized to other disease states and immunological phenotypes. A cluster of highly shared sequence variants was judged likely to represent a technical artifact of the sequencing pipeline. In a later analysis, several top co-occurrence clusters were reported to appear linked to parvovirus B19, influenza, CMV and Epstein-Barr virus.

The cohort comprised fewer than 700 healthy bone marrow donors. Cohort members were all nominally healthy when sampled, although unrecorded immune exposures were likely present. The donor tested CMV seropositive, placing the donor among the 250 to 350 seropositive members of the cohort. Every donor gave a peripheral blood sample, and the peripheral blood mononuclear cells from that sample were used for TCR beta sequencing. The Qiagen DNeasy Blood Extraction Kit was used to extract genomic DNA from the blood cell samples. The cysteine opens and the phenylalanine closes a CDR3 of 15 amino acids. Only the CDR3 region is kept as DNA, spanning 45 bases read in frame from base 1. Looking up the germline V gene yields CDR1 LGHNA and CDR2 YSLEER. Trimming takes 4 bases from V and 4 bases from J, and the germline ends sit 14 bases apart. About this clone: Its antigen is unknown. No base quality values were provided; no much bigger clone lies one nucleotide off.

The library was built by means of the immunoSEQ multiplex PCR assay. The multiplex PCR relied on a mix of 60 forward primers for TCR Vbeta segments and 13 reverse primers for TCR Jbeta segments. The CDR3 region of rearranged TCR beta genes was amplified from genomic DNA with a multiplex PCR assay. The Illumina HiSeq System was used to sequence the amplified TCR beta libraries as 87-base-pair reads. As for the authors' bioinformatics: In a later analysis, approximately 74 million unique TCR beta chains were counted across the approximately 670 repertoires, and around 10 million of these chains were shared by at least two donors. To remove PCR and sequencing errors, raw reads were error-corrected and collapsed into unique sequences using a nearest-neighbor algorithm that merged closely related sequences. To assign V, D and J gene segments, CDR3 sequences were aligned to IMGT reference sequences. For a sequence to be retained, a match of at least six nucleotides to both a V gene segment and a J gene segment was required. A rearrangement counted as productive if the CDR3 had no stop codons and remained in frame with V and J, and every other rearrangement counted as non-productive. Following IMGT convention, CDR3 was defined as the stretch from the second conserved V-encoded cysteine to the conserved J-encoded phenylalanine. In an earlier analysis of around 570 of the donors, sequences lacking an unambiguous match to a single V gene segment were excluded. In an earlier analysis of 500 to 750 of the donors, V segments were called functional above 56.7% productive rearrangements and were called segregating when the between-donor standard deviation exceeded 5%. A statistical classification framework was built for diagnosing cytomegalovirus status from the catalog of TCR beta chain sequences. In a later analysis, TCR nucleotide sequences were compared against IMGT/GENE-DB human TR gene sequences so that V and J genes could be assigned. Using the TCRdist pipeline, a later analysis assigned CDR3 sequences along with most-parsimonious VDJ recombination scenarios. A later analysis defined each TCR beta chain by its CDR3 amino acid sequence plus V-gene family, and excluded reads lacking a unique V-gene family. To address suspected cross-contamination and a sequencing artifact, a later analysis removed a few hundred highly shared, low-generation-probability nucleotide sequences. For each public chain, a later analysis derived a clonal expansion index from normalized ranks of inferred template counts within each repertoire. Generation probabilities in a later analysis came from a VDJ recombination model fitted to out-of-frame rearrangements, and those results were checked against IGoR. A later analysis scored TCR-TCR, TCR-HLA and TCR-CMV co-occurrence with hypergeometric tests, applying a repertoire-size bias correction to TCR pairs. In a later analysis, false discovery rates were estimated by permuting HLA or CMV assignments 20 times. In a later analysis, co-occurring TCRs were grouped using DBSCAN, with TCRdist sequence similarity added in when clustering inside HLA-allele-positive subsets. Repertoires with fewer than 30,000 or more than 120,000 public chains, plus five repertoires with anomalous nucleotide sharing, were excluded from co-occurrence clustering. TCRdb took over this immuneACCESS table, retaining in-frame rearrangements with V and J assigned. Such tables are incomplete; in checked studies, under half of the missing clones stem from an unresolved V gene, and the remainder is unexplained. That table gives V, J and clone size, and the DNA gave D and trimming. This sample lists 150,000 to 200,000 clones; around 80% were detected once. 5.5% to 8% of the sample rests with the top ten.

Sequencing was done on a sample of PBMCs. The chain is made from TRBV4-3 and TRBJ1-5; TRBD1 could be the D gene, as 5 bases match. The TCR comes from a woman aged 30 to 39 in good health and CMV-seropositive. The DNA sequence is TGCGCCAGCAGCCTGATTCGGGGGGGTAATCAGCCCCAGCATTTT. It is translated as CASSLIRGGNQPQHF.